What follows describes a single T cell receptor (beta chain). Its target is not known. Assay used: immunoSEQ multiplex PCR; TCRdb lists only in-frame clones, some missing. The sample holds hundreds of thousands of clones, 92% seen once. The data were taken from a study of Ad26.COV2.S vaccination and SARS-CoV-2 variants. With 0 bases clipped from V and 4 bases from J, the junction kept 5 bases outside the gene matches. The CDR3 has 15 amino acids. Germline CDR1 is SGHRS and CDR2 is YFSETQ. Findings and limits, study-wide: An underestimation of total T cell responses may have resulted from the TCR breadth and depth analyses. Breadth measured for non-spike TCRs was similar across vaccine and placebo recipients.

The gene calls are TRBV5-1 and TRBJ2-3, with TRBD2 matching over 7 bases. The sequencing used peripheral blood, collected after recovery from COVID-19. The clonotype originates from a human donor who had recovered from COVID-19. The CDR3 loop is CASSLGTSPPDTQYF. The CDR3 region has the DNA TGCGCCAGCAGCTTGGGGACTAGTCCCCCAGATACGCAGTATTTT.